This is a list of T cell receptor beta chains from one sample in a study of blood T cell repertoires in COVID-19. Produced via immunoSEQ multiplex PCR; TCRdb's table is partial and in-frame only. The table records about 270,000 clones, less than 90% of them present only once. The sample comprised peripheral blood. These receptors were obtained from a human donor in a cohort sampled during active COVID-19. The CDR3 runs from the conserved cysteine through the conserved F or W. D genes are given only for firm matches. Clone size is shown for a subset of rows, as once, few, many or a class of expanded clone.

size	D	length	V	J	CDR3	DNA
.	TRBD2	17	TRBV12-5	TRBJ2-5	CASGLGRTSGLGETQYF	TGTGCTAGTGGTTTGGGGAGGACTAGCGGGCTTGGGGAGACCCAGTACTTC
few	.	15	TRBV27	TRBJ1-1	CASSLSPTVETEAFF	TGTGCCAGCAGTTTATCACCGACAGTGGAGACTGAAGCTTTCTTT
few	.	15	TRBV13	TRBJ1-3	CASSLGRGRGNTIYF	TGTGCCAGCAGCTTAGGCCGAGGGAGGGGAAACACCATATATTTT
.	TRBD1	16	TRBV4-1	TRBJ2-2	CASSQTGQGMSGELFF	TGCGCCAGCAGCCAGACGGGACAGGGGATGTCCGGGGAGCTGTTTTTT
.	TRBD1	13	TRBV7-3	TRBJ1-2	CASSPRTGEGYTF	TGTGCCAGCAGCCCGAGGACAGGGGAAGGCTACACCTTC
.	.	15	TRBV6-5	TRBJ1-4	CASSITFMRYEKLFF	TGTGCCAGCAGTATCACTTTTATGAGATATGAAAAACTGTTTTTT
.	.	15	TRBV5-4	TRBJ1-1	CASTGSKEMNTEAFF	TGTGCCAGCACTGGCTCTAAGGAGATGAACACTGAAGCTTTCTTT
.	.	12	TRBV11-2	TRBJ2-2	CASSPSVRELFF	TGTGCCAGCAGCCCCAGCGTTAGGGAGCTGTTTTTT
.	TRBD2	16	TRBV7-9	TRBJ2-1	CASSLSGLAGINEQFF	TGTGCCAGCAGCTTATCGGGACTAGCGGGAATCAATGAGCAGTTCTTC
.	TRBD2	16	TRBV7-9	TRBJ2-1	CASSLSGGSSYNEQFF	TGTGCCAGCAGCTTGTCGGGGGGGAGCTCCTACAATGAGCAGTTCTTC